A selection of T cell receptor beta chains follows, all from one sample in a study of cytomegalovirus exposure and HLA in healthy donors. TCRdb's table, derived via immunoSEQ multiplex PCR, lists solely in-frame clones and lacks some. The sample records approximately 140,000 clones, 85% to 90% being singletons. Material for sequencing was PBMCs. Every receptor here comes from a man younger than 30 in good health and CMV-seropositive. The conserved cysteine and the conserved F or W are not part of the CDR3 here.

J gene | V gene | CDR3 length | CDR3 protein
TRBJ2-5 | TRBV2 | 13 | ASSVGQGARETQY
TRBJ2-7 | TRBV11-2 | 15 | ASSLLVWRRASYEQY
TRBJ1-2 | TRBV4-2 | 11 | ASSQRDSYGYT
TRBJ2-2 | TRBV9 | 12 | ASSSRTGTGELF
TRBJ2-7 | TRBV7-8 | 12 | ASSYIGLFWEQY
TRBJ2-3 | TRBV7-9 | 11 | ASSLETRDTQY
TRBJ2-3 | TRBV7-9 | 14 | ASSLMVRSGGDTQY
TRBJ1-2 | TRBV15 | 12 | ATSRVAGGYGYT
TRBJ1-1 | TRBV5-4 | 12 | ASSLPGTGVEAF
TRBJ2-2 | TRBV7-3 | 15 | ASSSSLTGTSAGELF
TRBJ2-7 | TRBV5-1 | 14 | ASSPESTGQTYEQY
TRBJ1-4 | TRBV7-9 | 11 | ASSLGGMGELF
TRBJ1-3 | TRBV7-9 | 15 | ASSLSPRGGSGNTIY
TRBJ2-1 | TRBV21-1 | 14 | ASSPRQGKAYNEQF
TRBJ1-5 | TRBV11-2 | 13 | ASSFGQGGNQPQH
TRBJ1-2 | TRBV21-1 | 11 | ASSKGDRDGYT
TRBJ1-1 | TRBV6-5 | 13 | ASSFGTVRGTEAF
TRBJ1-2 | TRBV5-1 | 12 | ASSLTTNNYGYT
TRBJ1-2 | TRBV29-1 | 10 | SVEATNYGYT
TRBJ1-6 | TRBV5-1 | 12 | ASSFGGPNSPLH
TRBJ2-7 | TRBV11-2 | 10 | ASSLNGLKQY
TRBJ2-3 | TRBV27 | 14 | ASRRFGEGGTDTQY
TRBJ2-2 | TRBV28 | 10 | ASSLLTGELF
TRBJ1-2 | TRBV5-5 | 11 | ASSFPGLYGYT
TRBJ2-3 | TRBV6-5 | 12 | ASSKGFGSDTQY
TRBJ2-7 | TRBV10-3 | 11 | AISVVDSYEQY
TRBJ1-1 | TRBV15 | 12 | ATSRGRPDTEAF
TRBJ1-5 | TRBV19 | 14 | ASSIGLGRFEQPQH
TRBJ2-7 | TRBV10-1 | 14 | ASSESTGTGEGEQY
TRBJ2-7 | TRBV5-1 | 13 | ASSLATGVSYEQY
TRBJ2-1 | TRBV6-4 | 12 | ASSENILYNEQF
TRBJ2-1 | TRBV2 | 13 | ASRFPGLAGNEQF
TRBJ2-1 | TRBV5-4 | 13 | ASSHKQGNYNEQF
TRBJ1-6 | TRBV6-5 | 14 | ASSSGEALPSTSLH
TRBJ2-5 | TRBV5-1 | 13 | ASSSGILGEETQY
TRBJ1-1 | TRBV19 | 9 | ASRDSYEAF
TRBJ2-5 | TRBV11-2 | 12 | ASTLGRGWETQY
TRBJ2-2 | TRBV5-8 | 13 | ASSFDRDNTGELF
TRBJ1-2 | TRBV28 | 12 | ASSFFGGNYGYT
TRBJ1-2 | TRBV7-6 | 11 | ASSSQQNYGYT
TRBJ2-1 | TRBV10-3 | 15 | AISERTSGGAGNEQF
TRBJ1-2 | TRBV13 | 12 | ASSLGPQGEGYT
TRBJ2-2 | TRBV29-1 | 13 | SVVSSGTGTGELF
TRBJ1-6 | TRBV6-5 | 10 | ASSYRFSPLH
TRBJ1-3 | TRBV5-4 | 14 | ASSLDPQISGNTIY
TRBJ2-7 | TRBV10-2 | 14 | ASSEKGLLRSYEQY
TRBJ2-7 | TRBV5-1 | 13 | ASRGSTGVPYEQY
TRBJ2-1 | TRBV5-1 | 12 | ASSSGAGPSEQF
TRBJ2-3 | TRBV7-6 | 11 | ASSTGLGDTQY
TRBJ2-7 | TRBV11-3 | 10 | ASSPSTDEQY
TRBJ1-2 | TRBV6-4 | 11 | ASSENSKNGYT
TRBJ1-2 | TRBV30 | 11 | AWSRDRGYGYT
TRBJ1-3 | TRBV10-3 | 14 | AISDTPGTSGNTIY
TRBJ2-6 | TRBV5-1 | 14 | ASSPRGFSGANVLT
TRBJ2-5 | TRBV2 | 12 | ASSGDRGQETQY
TRBJ2-5 | TRBV6-6 | 12 | ASSYSSNGETQY
TRBJ2-7 | TRBV5-8 | 11 | ASSLSYIDEQY
TRBJ2-6 | TRBV6-1 | 13 | ASKGEASGANVLT
TRBJ2-7 | TRBV27 | 12 | ASSSPGNYPPQY
TRBJ1-1 | TRBV29-1 | 11 | SAHRGLNTEAF